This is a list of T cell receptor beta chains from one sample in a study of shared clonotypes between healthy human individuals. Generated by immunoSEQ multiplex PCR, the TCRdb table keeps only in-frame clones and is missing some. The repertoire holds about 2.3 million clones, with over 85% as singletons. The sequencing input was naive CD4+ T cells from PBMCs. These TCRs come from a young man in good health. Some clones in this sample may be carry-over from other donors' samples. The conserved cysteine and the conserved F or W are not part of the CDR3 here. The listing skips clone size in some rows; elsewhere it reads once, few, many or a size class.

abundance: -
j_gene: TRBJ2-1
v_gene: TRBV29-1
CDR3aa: SVVGTSGRASYNEQF

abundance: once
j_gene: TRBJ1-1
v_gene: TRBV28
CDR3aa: ASNSRGLATEAF

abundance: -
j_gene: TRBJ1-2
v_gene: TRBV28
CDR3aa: ASSFGTGKGYT

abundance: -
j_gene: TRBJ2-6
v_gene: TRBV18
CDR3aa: ASSPDRTSGANVLT

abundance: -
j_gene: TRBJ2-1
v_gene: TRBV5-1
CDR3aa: ASSLGLAGIYNEQF

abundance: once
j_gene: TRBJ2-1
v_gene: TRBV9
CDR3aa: ASSQNARQLNEQF

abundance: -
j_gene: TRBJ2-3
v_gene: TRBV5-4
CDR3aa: ASSLGPDTSTDTQY

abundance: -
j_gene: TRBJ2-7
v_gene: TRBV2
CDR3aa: ASSEGRGAYEQY

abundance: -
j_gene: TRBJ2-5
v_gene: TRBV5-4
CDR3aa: ASSPGGTMKETQY

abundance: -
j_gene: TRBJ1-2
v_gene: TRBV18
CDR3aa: ASSPGLTGYGYT

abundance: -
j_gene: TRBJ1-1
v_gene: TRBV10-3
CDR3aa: ATSREGSTEAF

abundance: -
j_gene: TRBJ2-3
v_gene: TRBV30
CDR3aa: AWASGAFTDTQY

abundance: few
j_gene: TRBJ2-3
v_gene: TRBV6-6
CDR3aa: ASSYGSDTQY

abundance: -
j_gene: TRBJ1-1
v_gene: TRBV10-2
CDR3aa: ASSPQAEGTEAF

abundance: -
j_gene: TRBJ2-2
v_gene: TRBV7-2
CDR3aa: ASSLAGARVTGELF

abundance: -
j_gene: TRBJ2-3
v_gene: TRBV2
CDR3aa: ASAGQSSTDTQY

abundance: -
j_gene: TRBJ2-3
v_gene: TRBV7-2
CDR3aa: ASSLGVGTDTQY

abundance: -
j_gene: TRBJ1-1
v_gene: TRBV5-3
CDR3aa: ARSRSRDLNTEAF

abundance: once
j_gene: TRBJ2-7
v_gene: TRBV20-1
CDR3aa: SAVAVEQY

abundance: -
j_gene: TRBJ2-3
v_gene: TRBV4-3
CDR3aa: ASSQDWTVGQGTDTQY

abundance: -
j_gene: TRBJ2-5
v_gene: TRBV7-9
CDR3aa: ASSSGQGAAETQY

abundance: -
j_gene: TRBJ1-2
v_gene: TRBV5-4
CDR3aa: ASSQEPKGGYT

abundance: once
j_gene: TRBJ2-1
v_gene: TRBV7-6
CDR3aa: ASSSEQGRNEQF

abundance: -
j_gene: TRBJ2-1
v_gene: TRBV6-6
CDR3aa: ASTDREPYNEQF

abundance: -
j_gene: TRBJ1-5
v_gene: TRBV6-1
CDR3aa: ASSETTVASPQH

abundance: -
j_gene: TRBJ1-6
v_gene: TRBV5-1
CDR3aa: ASRGSGQNNSPLH

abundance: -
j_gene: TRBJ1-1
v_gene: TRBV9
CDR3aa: ASSVGLDDGTEAF

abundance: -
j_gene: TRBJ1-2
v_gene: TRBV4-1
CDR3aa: ASSQTASGTNYGYT

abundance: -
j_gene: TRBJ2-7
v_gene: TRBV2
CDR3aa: ASSEGWVSTEEQY

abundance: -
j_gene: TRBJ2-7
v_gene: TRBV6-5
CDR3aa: ASSNRGRHYEQY

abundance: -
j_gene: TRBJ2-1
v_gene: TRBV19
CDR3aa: ASRGQGQRSNEQF

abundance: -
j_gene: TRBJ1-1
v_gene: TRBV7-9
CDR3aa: ASSPPVGGSTEAF

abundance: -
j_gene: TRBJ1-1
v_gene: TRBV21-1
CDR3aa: ASSKSEGLWPEAF

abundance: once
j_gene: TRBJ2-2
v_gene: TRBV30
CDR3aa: AWRPRDRDLGELF

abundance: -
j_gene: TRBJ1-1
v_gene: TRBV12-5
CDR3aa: ASGFNTLNTEAF

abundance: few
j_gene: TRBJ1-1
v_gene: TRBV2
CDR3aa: ASRTGTEAF

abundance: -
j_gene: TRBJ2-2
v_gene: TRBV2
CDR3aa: ASSVAGRVTGELF

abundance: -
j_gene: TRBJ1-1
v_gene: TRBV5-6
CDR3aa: ASTASGRGRVPEAF

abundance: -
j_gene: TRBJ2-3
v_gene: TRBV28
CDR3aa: ASTIGGLGSTDTQY

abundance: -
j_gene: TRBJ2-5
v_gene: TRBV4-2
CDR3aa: ASSQRAGGPRETQY

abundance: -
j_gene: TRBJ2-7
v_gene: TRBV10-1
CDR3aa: ASSATSGRAQY

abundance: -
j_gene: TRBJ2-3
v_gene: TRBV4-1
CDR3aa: ASSQVLTTDTQY

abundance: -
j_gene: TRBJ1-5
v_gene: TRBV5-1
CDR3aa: ASSLDRGGQPQH